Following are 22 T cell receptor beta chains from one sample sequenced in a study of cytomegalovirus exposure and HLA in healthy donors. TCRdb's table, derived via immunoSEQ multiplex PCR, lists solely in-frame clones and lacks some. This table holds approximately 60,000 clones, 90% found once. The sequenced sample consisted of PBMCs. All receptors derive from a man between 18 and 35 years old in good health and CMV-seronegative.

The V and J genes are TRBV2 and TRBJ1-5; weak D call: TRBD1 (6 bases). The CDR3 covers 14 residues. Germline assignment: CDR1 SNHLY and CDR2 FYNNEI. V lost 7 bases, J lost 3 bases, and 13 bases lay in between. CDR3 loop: CASKWNRDNQPQHF. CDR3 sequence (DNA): TGTGCCAGCAAATGGAACAGGGACAATCAGCCCCAGCATTTT.

Written as DNA, the CDR3 is TGTGCCAGCAGCCGTAGCGAAACCGGGGAGCTGTTTTTT. It codes for CASSRSETGELFF. The gene calls are TRBV28 and TRBJ2-2; TRBD2 might be the D (5 bases). V gave up 6 bases and J gave up 5 bases, with 10 bases separating them. CDR1 and CDR2 (germline): MDHEN, SYDVKM. The CDR3 length is 13 residues.

The CDR3 loop is CATSRAPGGEGSGANVLTF. The CDR3 nucleotides are TGTGCCACCAGCAGAGCTCCGGGAGGGGAGGGCTCTGGGGCCAACGTCCTGACTTTC. The chain has TRBV15 and TRBJ2-6; TRBD2 matches 8 bases. The CDR3 contains 19 residues. Germline CDR1 reads LNHNV; CDR2 reads YYDKDF (reference sequence). Trimming took 1 base from V and 0 from J; bases not matched to a gene: 8.

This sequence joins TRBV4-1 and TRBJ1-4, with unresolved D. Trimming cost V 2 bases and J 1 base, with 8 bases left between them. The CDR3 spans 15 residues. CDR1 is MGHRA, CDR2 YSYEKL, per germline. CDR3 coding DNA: TGCGCCAGCAGCCAACCGCCACTAACTAATGAAAAACTGTTTTTT. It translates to CASSQPPLTNEKLFF.

As DNA, the CDR3 is TGCGCCAGCAGCCTCCAAACACTAGCGGGAGCGGGCAATGAGCAGTTCTTC. Amino acids: CASSLQTLAGAGNEQFF. The V gene is TRBV5-1, the J gene TRBJ2-1; 11 nucleotides line up with TRBD2. Losses at the gene ends were 4 bases for V and 6 bases for J; bases not matched to a gene: 12. The CDR3 loop spans 17 amino acids. The germline CDR1 and CDR2 sequences are SGHRS and YFSETQ.

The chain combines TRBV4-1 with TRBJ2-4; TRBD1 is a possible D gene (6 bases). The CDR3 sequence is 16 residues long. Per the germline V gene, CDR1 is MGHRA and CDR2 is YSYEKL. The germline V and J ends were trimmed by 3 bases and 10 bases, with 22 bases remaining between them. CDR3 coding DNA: TGCGCCAGCAGCCATGACACATCGCCGACAGGTGGAATTCAGTACTTC. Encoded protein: CASSHDTSPTGGIQYF.

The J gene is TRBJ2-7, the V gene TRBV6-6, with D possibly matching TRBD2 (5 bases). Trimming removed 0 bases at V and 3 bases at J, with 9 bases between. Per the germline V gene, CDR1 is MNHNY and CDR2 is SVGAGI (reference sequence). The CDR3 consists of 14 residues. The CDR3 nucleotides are TGTGCCAGCAGTTACTCGAGCGAGGGCTACGAGCAGTACTTC. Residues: CASSYSSEGYEQYF.

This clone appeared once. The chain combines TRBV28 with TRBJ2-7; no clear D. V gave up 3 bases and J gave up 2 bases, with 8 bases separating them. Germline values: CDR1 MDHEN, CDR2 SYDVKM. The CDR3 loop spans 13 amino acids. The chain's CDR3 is CASSLMNTYEQYF. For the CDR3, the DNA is TGTGCCAGCAGTTTGATGAACACCTACGAGCAGTACTTC.

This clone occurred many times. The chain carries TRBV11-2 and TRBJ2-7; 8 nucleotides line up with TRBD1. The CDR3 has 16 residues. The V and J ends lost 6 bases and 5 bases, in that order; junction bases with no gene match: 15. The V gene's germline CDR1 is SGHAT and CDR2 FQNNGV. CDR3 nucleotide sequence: TGTGCCAGCAGGGGGTGGGACAGGCCCCCAAATGACGAGCAGTACTTC. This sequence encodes CASRGWDRPPNDEQYF.

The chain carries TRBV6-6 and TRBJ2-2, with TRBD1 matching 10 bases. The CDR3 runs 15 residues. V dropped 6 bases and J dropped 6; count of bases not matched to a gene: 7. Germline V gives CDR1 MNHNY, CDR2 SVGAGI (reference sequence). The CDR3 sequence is CASSKTGGAPGELFF. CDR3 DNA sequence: TGTGCCAGCAGCAAGACAGGGGGCGCTCCCGGGGAGCTGTTTTTT.

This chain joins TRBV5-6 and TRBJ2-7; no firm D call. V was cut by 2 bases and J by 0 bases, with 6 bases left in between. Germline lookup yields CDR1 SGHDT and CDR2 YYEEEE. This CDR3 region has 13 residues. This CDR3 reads CASSFSSSYEQYF. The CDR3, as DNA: TGTGCCAGCAGCTTTTCGAGCTCCTACGAGCAGTACTTC.

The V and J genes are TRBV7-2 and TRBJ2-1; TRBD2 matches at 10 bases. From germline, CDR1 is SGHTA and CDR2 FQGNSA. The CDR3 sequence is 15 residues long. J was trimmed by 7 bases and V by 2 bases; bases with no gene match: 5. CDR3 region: CASSLHPSGSNEQFF. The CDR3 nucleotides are TGTGCCAGCAGCTTACACCCTAGCGGGAGTAATGAGCAGTTCTTC.

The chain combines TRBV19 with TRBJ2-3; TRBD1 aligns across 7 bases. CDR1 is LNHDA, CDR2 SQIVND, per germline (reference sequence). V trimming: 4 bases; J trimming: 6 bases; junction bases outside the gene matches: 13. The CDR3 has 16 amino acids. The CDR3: CASSSPRDSIVDTQYF. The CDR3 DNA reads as TGTGCCAGTAGTAGCCCACGGGACAGTATTGTGGATACGCAGTATTTT.

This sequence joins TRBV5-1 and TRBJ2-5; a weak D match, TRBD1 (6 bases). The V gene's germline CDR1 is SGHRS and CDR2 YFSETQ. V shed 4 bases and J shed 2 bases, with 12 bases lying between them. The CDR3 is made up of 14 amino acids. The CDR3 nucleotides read TGCGCCAGCAGCCCGGGACAAGGTCAAGAGACCCAGTACTTC. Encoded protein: CASSPGQGQETQYF.

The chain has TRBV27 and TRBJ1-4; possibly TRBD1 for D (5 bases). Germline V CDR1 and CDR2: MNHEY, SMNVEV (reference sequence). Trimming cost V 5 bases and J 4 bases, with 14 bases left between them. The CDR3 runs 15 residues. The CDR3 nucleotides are TGTGCCAGCAGTCTCTACGACAGTCGTAATGAAAAACTGTTTTTT. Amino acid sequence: CASSLYDSRNEKLFF. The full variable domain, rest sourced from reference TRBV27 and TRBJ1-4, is EAQVTQNPRYLITVTGKKLTVTCSQNMNHEYMSWYRQDPGLGLRQIYYSMNVEVTDKGDVPEGYKVSRKEKRNFPLILESPSPNQTSLYFCASSLYDSRNEKLFFGSGTQLSVL.

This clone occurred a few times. The CDR3 spells CASSLQLPGFSTDTQYF. CDR3 sequence (DNA): TGTGCCAGCAGTTTACAGTTGCCGGGGTTCTCCACAGATACGCAGTATTTT. The chain links TRBV27 to TRBJ2-3; possibly TRBD2 for D (5 bases). Germline loops: CDR1 MNHEY, CDR2 SMNVEV (reference sequence). V lost 2 bases and J 2 bases, leaving 17 bases between the germline ends. The CDR3 sequence is 17 residues long.

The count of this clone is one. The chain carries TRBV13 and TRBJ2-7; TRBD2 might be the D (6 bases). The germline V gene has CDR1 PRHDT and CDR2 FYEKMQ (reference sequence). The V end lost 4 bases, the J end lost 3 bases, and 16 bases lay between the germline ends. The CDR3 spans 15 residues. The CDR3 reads CASSSSGSHNYEQYF. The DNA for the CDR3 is TGTGCCAGCAGCTCCTCCGGGAGCCATAACTACGAGCAGTACTTC.

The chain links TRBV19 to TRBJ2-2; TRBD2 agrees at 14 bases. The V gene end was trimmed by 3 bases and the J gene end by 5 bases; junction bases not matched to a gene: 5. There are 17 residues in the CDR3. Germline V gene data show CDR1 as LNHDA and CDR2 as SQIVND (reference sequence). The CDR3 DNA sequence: TGTGCCAGTAGTATGGGGACTAGCGGGAGTTGGACCGGGGAGCTGTTTTTT. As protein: CASSMGTSGSWTGELFF.

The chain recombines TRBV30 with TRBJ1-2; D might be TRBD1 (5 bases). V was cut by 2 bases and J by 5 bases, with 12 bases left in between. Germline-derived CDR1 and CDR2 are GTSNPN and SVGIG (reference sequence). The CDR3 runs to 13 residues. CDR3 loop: CAWSPGKVYGYTF. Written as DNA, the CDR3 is TGTGCCTGGAGTCCAGGGAAGGTGTATGGCTACACCTTC.

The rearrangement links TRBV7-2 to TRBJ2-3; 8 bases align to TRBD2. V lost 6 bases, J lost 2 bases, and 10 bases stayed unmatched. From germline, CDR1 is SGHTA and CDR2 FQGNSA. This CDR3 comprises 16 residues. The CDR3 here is CASSPGLAKPTDTQYF. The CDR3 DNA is TGTGCCAGCAGTCCTGGACTAGCCAAGCCCACAGATACGCAGTATTTT.

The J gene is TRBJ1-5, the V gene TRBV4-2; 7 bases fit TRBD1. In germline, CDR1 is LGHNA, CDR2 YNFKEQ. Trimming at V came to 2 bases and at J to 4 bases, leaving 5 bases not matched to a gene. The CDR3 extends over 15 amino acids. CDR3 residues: CASSQTQGLNQPQHF. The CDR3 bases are TGTGCCAGCAGCCAAACACAGGGGCTTAATCAGCCCCAGCATTTT.

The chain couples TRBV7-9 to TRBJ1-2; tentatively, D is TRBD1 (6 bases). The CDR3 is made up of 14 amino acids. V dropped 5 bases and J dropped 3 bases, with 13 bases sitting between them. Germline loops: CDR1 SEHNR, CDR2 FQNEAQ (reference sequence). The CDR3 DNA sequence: TGTGCCAGCAGCCCACGGACAGCGGACTATGGCTACACCTTC. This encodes CASSPRTADYGYTF.